Listed here are 7 T cell receptor beta chains from one sample, sequenced in a study of T cells in Graves' hyperthyroidism and ophthalmopathy. Amplified regions were TCR beta CDR3 sequences from RNA transcripts. Carried out on the TCR CDR3, a first-round RT-PCR used the HTBI primer set. TCRdb reprocessed the multiplex PCR reads with MiXCR, giving one entry per CDR3 protein. The sample shows about 400,000 distinct CDR3 sequences, 14% to 15% of them seen only once. The sequenced sample consisted of blood. The receptors derive from a woman aged 25 to 45 with Graves' hyperthyroidism.

V gene TRBV7-3 combines with J gene TRBJ1-1, with TRBD1 matching 7 bases. Losses at the gene ends were 5 bases for V and 1 base for J; bases not matched to a gene: 10. This CDR3 is built from 16 residues. Germline lookup yields CDR1 SGHTA and CDR2 FQGTGA. DNA of the CDR3: TGTGCCAGCAGCATAATTCCGGGACAGCCGAACACTGAAGCTTTCTTT. Translation gives CASSIIPGQPNTEAFF.

This clonotype was observed a handful of times. The rearrangement links TRBV3-1 to TRBJ1-1, with a weak D call TRBD1 (5 bases). Germline CDR1 is LGHDT and CDR2 is YNNKEL (reference sequence). Trimming took off 4 bases at V and 8 bases at J, with 17 bases between the two ends. The CDR3 totals 14 residues. The CDR3 region has the DNA TGTGCCAGCAGCCGACTAGGGGAGGTCTTAGAAGCTTTCTTT. Translating gives CASSRLGEVLEAFF. Full variable domain (remainder filled in from reference TRBV3-1 and TRBJ1-1): DTAVSQTPKYLVTQMGNDKSIKCEQNLGHDTMYWYKQDSKKFLKIMFSYNNKELIINETVPNRFSPKSPDKAHLNLHINSLELGDSAVYFCASSRLGEVLEAFFGQGTRLTVV.

The sample holds a few counts of this clonotype. The J gene is TRBJ1-2, the V gene TRBV14; D gene uncertain. With 2 bases removed from V and 3 bases from J, the gap between germline ends came to 13 bases. Germline CDR1 reads SGHDN; CDR2 reads FVKESK. The CDR3 has 15 amino acids. CDR3 in amino acids: CASSQISGEDYGYTF. DNA for the CDR3: TGTGCCAGCAGCCAAATAAGTGGGGAAGACTATGGCTACACCTTC.

This clonotype has ten or more counts. In nucleotides, the CDR3 is TGTGCCAGCAGCCAAGCTAGCGGGGGCACAGATACGCAGTATTTT. Translated, it gives CASSQASGGTDTQYF. This sequence joins TRBV3-1 and TRBJ2-3, with 9 positions matching TRBD2. The J segment lost 1 base and the V segment lost 1 base, leaving 0 bases of the junction unmatched. CDR1 is LGHDT and CDR2 is YNNKEL in the germline V gene (reference sequence). The length of the CDR3 is 15 residues.

In its sample, this clonotype was seen a few times. The CDR3 spells CASRHRGEETQYF. The CDR3 region has the DNA TGTGCCAGTAGGCACCGGGGCGAAGAGACCCAGTACTTC. The rearrangement links TRBV19 to TRBJ2-5, with D perhaps given as TRBD1 or TRBD2 (5 bases each). There are 13 residues in the CDR3. V lost 6 bases, J lost 3 bases, and 11 bases lay in between. CDR1 is LNHDA, CDR2 SQIVND, per germline (reference sequence).

This clonotype came up a few times. The chain recombines TRBV24-1 with TRBJ2-7, with TRBD1 matching over 7 bases. V shed 4 bases, J shed 2 bases, and the junction held 1 base outside the gene matches. CDR3 length: 13 amino acids. Germline V gene data show CDR1 as KGHDR and CDR2 as SFDVKD. CDR3 DNA: TGTGCCACCAGTGAGGGACAGACCTACGAGCAGTACTTC. Its translation: CATSEGQTYEQYF.

The sample holds many counts of this clonotype. The V and J genes are TRBV20-1 and TRBJ2-7; the D is unclear. Germline V gene sequence: CDR1 DFQATT, CDR2 SNEGSKA (reference sequence). Deletions cut 5 bases from V and 0 bases from J, with 17 bases between. The CDR3 is made up of 15 amino acids. The CDR3 DNA follows: TGCAGTGCTTTCGAATCGGTGGGGTTCTCCTACGAGCAGTACTTC. The encoded protein is CSAFESVGFSYEQYF.